This T cell receptor beta chain was found in a study of blood T cell repertoires in COVID-19. Germline-derived CDR1 and CDR2 are SGHNT and YYREEE (reference sequence). The CDR3 totals 11 residues. V was pared by 3 bases and J by 8 bases, with 6 bases between. Only in-frame clones appear in the TCRdb table, and some are missing; sequencing was by immunoSEQ multiplex PCR. The sample has nearly 350,000 clones, about 86% seen once. The receptor was derived from a man under 40 with active or convalescent COVID-19. The chain links TRBV5-4 to TRBJ2-1; D remains unclear. Sequenced input: peripheral blood. The CDR3 coding sequence is TGTGCCAGCAGCTCACGGGATGAGCAGTTCTTC. Its translation is CASSSRDEQFF.